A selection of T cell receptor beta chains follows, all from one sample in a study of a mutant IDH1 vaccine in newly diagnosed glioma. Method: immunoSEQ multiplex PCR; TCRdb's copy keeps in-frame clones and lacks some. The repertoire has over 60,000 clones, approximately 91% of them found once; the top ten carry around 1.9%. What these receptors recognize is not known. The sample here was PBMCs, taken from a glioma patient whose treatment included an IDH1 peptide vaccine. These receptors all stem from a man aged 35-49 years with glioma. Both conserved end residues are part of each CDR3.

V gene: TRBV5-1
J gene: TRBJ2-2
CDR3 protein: CASSAGTSGRAGELFF

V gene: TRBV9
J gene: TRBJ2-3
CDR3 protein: CASSDYQDIPTDTQYF

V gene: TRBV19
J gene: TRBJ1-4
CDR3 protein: CASSKQGLGEKLFF

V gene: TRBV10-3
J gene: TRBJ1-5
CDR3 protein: CAISRTGSNQPQHF

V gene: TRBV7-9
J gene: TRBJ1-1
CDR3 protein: CASIPFSMNTEAFF

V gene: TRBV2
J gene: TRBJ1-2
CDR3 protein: CASSETGNGYTF

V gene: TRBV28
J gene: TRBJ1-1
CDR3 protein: CASSLDNPWRTEAFF

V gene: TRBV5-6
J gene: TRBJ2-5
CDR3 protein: CASSLVGYQETQYF

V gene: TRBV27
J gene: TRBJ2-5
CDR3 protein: CASSPGAILWGETQYF

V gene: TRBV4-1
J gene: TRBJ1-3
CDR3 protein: CASSQDPTAGVGNTIYF

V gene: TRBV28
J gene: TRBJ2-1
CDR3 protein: CASQGQGNNEQFF

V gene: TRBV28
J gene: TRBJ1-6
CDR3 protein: CASSPTPGSKRGSYNSPLHF

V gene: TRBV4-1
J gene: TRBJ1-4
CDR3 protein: CASSQGDQGQGFLREKLFF

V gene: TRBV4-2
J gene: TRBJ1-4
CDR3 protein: CASSQRSSDELLFF

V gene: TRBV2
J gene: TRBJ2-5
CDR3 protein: CASSEDGGSFEETQYF

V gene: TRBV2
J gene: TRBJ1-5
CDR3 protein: CASSAQGGRNQPQHF

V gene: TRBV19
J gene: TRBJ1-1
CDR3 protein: CASSITGGTEAFF

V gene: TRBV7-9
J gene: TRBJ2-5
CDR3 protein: CASSPWTVQETQYF

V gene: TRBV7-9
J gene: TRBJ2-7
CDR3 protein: CASSLGNLAYEQYF

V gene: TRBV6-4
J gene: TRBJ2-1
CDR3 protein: CASSAASGELGNEQFF

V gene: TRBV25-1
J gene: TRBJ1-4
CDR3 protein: CASSGYRVENEKLFF

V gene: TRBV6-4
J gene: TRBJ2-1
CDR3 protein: CASSDLDGDNEQFF

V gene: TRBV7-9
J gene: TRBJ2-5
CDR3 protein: CASSRSGGTQYF

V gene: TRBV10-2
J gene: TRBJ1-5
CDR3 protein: CASKLTGGGQPQHF

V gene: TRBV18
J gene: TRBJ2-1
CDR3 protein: CASSRRGPPYNEQFF

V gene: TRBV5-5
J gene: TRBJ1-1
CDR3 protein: CASQQTVITEAFF

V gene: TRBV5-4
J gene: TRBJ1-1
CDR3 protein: CASSLLPVARRFTEAFF

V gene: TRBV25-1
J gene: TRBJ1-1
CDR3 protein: CASSGDRWGNTEAFF

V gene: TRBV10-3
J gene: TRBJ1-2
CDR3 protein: CASGDSLNYGYTF

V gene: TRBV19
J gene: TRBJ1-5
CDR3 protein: CASSIEGAQGQPQHF